This entry describes one TCR beta chain. Its antigen is not yet known. No much larger clone is present one base from it, and per-base qualities are unavailable. TCRbeta CDR3 regions were amplified from genomic DNA by means of the immunoSEQ Assay, a bias-controlled multiplex PCR. Per the authors' processing: Within the assay, amplification of reference gene primers was used to estimate how many nucleated cells each sample contained. To quantify the absolute abundance of each unique TCRbeta CDR3 rearrangement, sequence reads were collapsed and filtered. Productive Simpson clonality was computed per sample as the square root of Simpson's diversity index over productive rearrangements. As stored in TCRdb, this immuneACCESS dataset retains in-frame rearrangements with V and J assigned. A fraction of the clones does not appear; measured against another copy, unresolved V genes explain less than half of the discrepancy, and the remainder lacks a known reason. V and J calls plus clone size are reproduced from that table; the DNA served to infer D and trimming. The sample includes under 350,000 clones, with 85% to 90% observed a single time. Approximately 4.2% of the sample is taken by the ten largest.

The CDR3 covers 12 residues, taking in both the cysteine and the phenylalanine. This entry keeps only the CDR3 DNA: 36 bases, framed from base 1. The junction carries 11 bases between V and J, which are trimmed by 8 bases and 4 bases respectively. CDR1 and CDR2 are read off the germline V gene (reference sequence) as LGHDT and YNNKEL. The collaborating institutions used their own protocols to collect whole blood in K2EDTA tubes. For TCRbeta analysis, collaborators shipped samples as frozen whole blood, isolated PBMCs, or DNA extracted from either of those sample types. This record belongs to a study of blood T cell repertoires in COVID-19 (dated by TCRdb to about 2020). In terms of the full investigation: The collaborator samples originated in the United States, Italy and Spain and spanned the acute and convalescent phases of COVID-19. The repertoires were released in a freely available public database meant as a resource for research on the immune response to SARS-CoV-2. The material from the prospective study consisted of cDNA or gDNA derived from T cells, B-cell-depleted T cells, or PBMCs. HLA class I and class II types, where available, came from metadata supplied by the sample provider rather than from assay-based typing. Samples came from the ongoing ImmuneRACE study (first 160 participants) plus 1,254 subjects from 6 global collaborators. Subjects who had been exposed to COVID-19, were actively infected with it, or had recovered from it provided the deeply sampled blood TCRbeta repertoires that made up the dataset. The sample metadata nearly always contained a de-identified subject ID, COVID-19 status, age in years and sex. General conclusions and limits of the study: Clinical and demographic metadata were provided uncurated, with the amount varying by source and participant.

The TCR comes from a man in his forties or fifties with acute or convalescent COVID-19. Sequenced: peripheral blood. Here the chain combines TRBV3-1 (or the pseudogene TRBV3-2) and TRBJ1-1, with no confident D gene call. CDR3 reads: CASCRLGTEAFF. The DNA sequence is TGTGCCAGCTGCAGGCTGGGCACTGAAGCTTTCTTT.